The rows below give T cell receptor beta chains drawn from one sample of a study of sequential checkpoint blockade in melanoma. Measured with immunoSEQ multiplex PCR; TCRdb has only the in-frame clones, and not every one. The repertoire includes 3,000 to 3,500 clones, 20% to 25% of them detected once, and around 14% sits in the top ten. The sequenced sample was tumor tissue (inferred from file names), obtained from a patient given nivolumab and ipilimumab in sequence. These receptors were collected from a human patient with melanoma. Some clones in this sample may be carry-over from other donors' samples. The CDR3 runs from the conserved cysteine through the conserved F or W. A D gene is named only where the DNA matches it firmly. A clone size is listed for some rows: how often the clone was seen (once, few, many), or a class if it is expanded.

abundance: few; d_gene: .; j_gene: TRBJ1-1; v_gene: TRBV6-8; CDR3nt: TGTGCCAGCAGCCGGACGGAGAACACTGAAGCTTTCTTT; CDR3aa: CASSRTENTEAFF
abundance: few; d_gene: .; j_gene: TRBJ2-6; v_gene: TRBV30; CDR3nt: TGTGCCTGGAGTGTTTGGGACCGTGGCTCTGGGGCCAACGTCCTGACTTTC; CDR3aa: CAWSVWDRGSGANVLTF
abundance: many; d_gene: TRBD2; j_gene: TRBJ2-3; v_gene: TRBV11-3; CDR3nt: TGTGCCAGCAGCTTCCATAGCGGGGGGGCAACAGATACGCAGTATTTT; CDR3aa: CASSFHSGGATDTQYF
abundance: .; d_gene: TRBD1; j_gene: TRBJ1-1; v_gene: TRBV18; CDR3nt: TGTGCCAGCTCACAGGACAGGGGGCCTGAAGCTTTCTTT; CDR3aa: CASSQDRGPEAFF
abundance: .; d_gene: .; j_gene: TRBJ1-1; v_gene: TRBV9; CDR3nt: TGTGCCAGCAGCGGTTCGTTAAAACGGGGGAACACTGAAGCTTTCTTT; CDR3aa: CASSGSLKRGNTEAFF
abundance: many; d_gene: TRBD1; j_gene: TRBJ1-6; v_gene: TRBV11-3; CDR3nt: TGTGCCAGCAGCTCCAGGGGGCGGGCTTCACCCCTCCACTTT; CDR3aa: CASSSRGRASPLHF
abundance: .; d_gene: .; j_gene: TRBJ2-3; v_gene: TRBV11-3; CDR3nt: TGTGCCAGCAGCCAAGGGGCGGGGGCCTCCACAGATACGCAGTATTTT; CDR3aa: CASSQGAGASTDTQYF
abundance: .; d_gene: TRBD2; j_gene: TRBJ2-1; v_gene: TRBV6-8; CDR3nt: TGTGCCAGCAGCCCCAGGGTCGGGGGGGATGAGCAGTTCTTC; CDR3aa: CASSPRVGGDEQFF
abundance: .; d_gene: TRBD2; j_gene: TRBJ2-5; v_gene: TRBV6-8; CDR3nt: TGTGCCAGCAGCCGGGCGGGGGGTCAAGAGACCCAGTACTTC; CDR3aa: CASSRAGGQETQYF
abundance: medium-sized; d_gene: TRBD1; j_gene: TRBJ2-3; v_gene: TRBV6-8; CDR3nt: TGTGCCAGCAGTTACTCGACAGGGGGGCTATTCACAGATACGCAGTATTTT; CDR3aa: CASSYSTGGLFTDTQYF
abundance: few; d_gene: TRBD1; j_gene: TRBJ1-2; v_gene: TRBV2; CDR3nt: TGTGCCAGCAGCCCTCGAGGGGGCAGGGGGTCTAACTATGGCTACACCTTC; CDR3aa: CASSPRGGRGSNYGYTF